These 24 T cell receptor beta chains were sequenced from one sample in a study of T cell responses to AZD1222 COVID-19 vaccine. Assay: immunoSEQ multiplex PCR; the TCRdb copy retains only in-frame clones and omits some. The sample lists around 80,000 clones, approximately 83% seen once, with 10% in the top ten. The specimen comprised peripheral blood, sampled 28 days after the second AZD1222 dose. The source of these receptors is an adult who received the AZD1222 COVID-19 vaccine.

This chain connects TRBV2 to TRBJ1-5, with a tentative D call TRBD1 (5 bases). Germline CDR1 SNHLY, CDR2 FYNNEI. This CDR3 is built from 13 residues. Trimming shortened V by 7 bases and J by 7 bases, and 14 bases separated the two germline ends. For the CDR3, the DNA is TGTGCCAGCAAACAGGATCTCCTACAGCCCCAGCATTTT. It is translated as CASKQDLLQPQHF.

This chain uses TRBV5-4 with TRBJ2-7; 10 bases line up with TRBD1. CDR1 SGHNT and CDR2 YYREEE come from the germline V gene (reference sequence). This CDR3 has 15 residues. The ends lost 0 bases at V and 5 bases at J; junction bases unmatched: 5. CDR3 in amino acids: CASSLEGQGVDEQYF. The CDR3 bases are TGTGCCAGCAGCTTGGAAGGACAGGGGGTCGACGAGCAGTACTTC. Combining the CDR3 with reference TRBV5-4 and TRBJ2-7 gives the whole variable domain ETGVTQSPTHLIKTRGQQVTLRCSSQSGHNTVSWYQQALGQGPQFIFQYYREEENGRGNFPPRFSGLQFPNYSSELNVNALELDDSALYLCASSLEGQGVDEQYFGPGTRLTVT.

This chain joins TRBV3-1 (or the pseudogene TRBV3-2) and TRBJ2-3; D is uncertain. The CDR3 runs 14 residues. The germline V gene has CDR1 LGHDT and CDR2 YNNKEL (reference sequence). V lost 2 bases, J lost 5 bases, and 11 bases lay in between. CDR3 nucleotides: TGTGCCAGCAGCCAAAACAGAGGTGGAGATACGCAGTATTTT. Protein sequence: CASSQNRGGDTQYF.

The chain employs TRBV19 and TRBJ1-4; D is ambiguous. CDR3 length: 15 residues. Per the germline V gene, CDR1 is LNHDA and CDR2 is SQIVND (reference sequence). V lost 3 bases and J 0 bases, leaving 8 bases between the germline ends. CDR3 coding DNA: TGTGCCAGTAGTATGTGGGATGCAACTAATGAAAAACTGTTTTTT. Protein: CASSMWDATNEKLFF.

The CDR3, as DNA: TGTGCCAGCAGCCAAGAGATAGAGACCTCCTACGAGCAGTACTTC. Encoded protein: CASSQEIETSYEQYF. The genes are TRBV4-2 and TRBJ2-7, with D unresolved. CDR3 length equals 15 residues. Germline V gene data show CDR1 as LGHNA and CDR2 as YNFKEQ. V lost 0 bases to trimming and J lost 0 bases, with 9 bases between them.

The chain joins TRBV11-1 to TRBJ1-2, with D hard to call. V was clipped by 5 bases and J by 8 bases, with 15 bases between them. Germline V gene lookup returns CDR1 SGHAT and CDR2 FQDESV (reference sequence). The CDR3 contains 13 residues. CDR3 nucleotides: TGTGCCAGCAGCGTGACAAGGTGGGAAGGCTACACCTTC. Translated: CASSVTRWEGYTF.

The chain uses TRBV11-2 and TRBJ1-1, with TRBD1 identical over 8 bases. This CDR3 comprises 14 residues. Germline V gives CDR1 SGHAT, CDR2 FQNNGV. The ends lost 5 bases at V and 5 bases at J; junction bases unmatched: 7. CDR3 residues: CASSKGQGGTEAFF. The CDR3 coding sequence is TGTGCCAGCAGCAAAGGACAGGGCGGTACTGAAGCTTTCTTT.

CDR3 sequence reads: CASSLGPGQGLDPQHF. For the CDR3, the DNA is TGTGCCAGCAGCTTGGGCCCGGGACAGGGATTAGATCCCCAGCATTTT. The chain links TRBV7-2 to TRBJ1-5, with TRBD1 matching over 9 bases. CDR1 is SGHTA, CDR2 FQGNSA, per germline. The ends lost 3 bases at V and 10 bases at J; junction bases unmatched: 13. This CDR3 region has 16 residues.

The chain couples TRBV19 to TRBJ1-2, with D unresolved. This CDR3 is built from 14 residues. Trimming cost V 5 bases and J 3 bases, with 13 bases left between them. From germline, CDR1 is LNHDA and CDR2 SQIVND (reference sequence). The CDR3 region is CASSPLQRDYGYTF. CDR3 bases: TGTGCCAGTAGTCCCCTACAAAGGGACTATGGCTACACCTTC.

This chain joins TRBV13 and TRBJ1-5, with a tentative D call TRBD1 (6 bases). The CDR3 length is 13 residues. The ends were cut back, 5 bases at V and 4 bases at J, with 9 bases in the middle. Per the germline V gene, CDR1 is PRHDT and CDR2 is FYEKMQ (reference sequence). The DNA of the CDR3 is TGTGCCAGCAGCAGGACAGTTAATCAGCCCCAGCATTTT. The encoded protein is CASSRTVNQPQHF.

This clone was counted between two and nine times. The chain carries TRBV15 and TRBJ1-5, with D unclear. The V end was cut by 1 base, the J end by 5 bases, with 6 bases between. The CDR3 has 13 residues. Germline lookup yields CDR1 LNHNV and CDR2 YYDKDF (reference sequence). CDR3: CATSRGWDQPQHF. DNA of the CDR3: TGTGCCACCAGCAGAGGGTGGGATCAGCCCCAGCATTTT.

The CDR3 reads CASSRPSGGAIFEQFF. The DNA of the CDR3 is TGTGCCAGCAGCCGCCCTAGCGGGGGGGCCATATTTGAGCAGTTCTTC. J is TRBJ2-1 and V is TRBV5-6; 12 bases are a match to TRBD2. Germline V CDR1 and CDR2: SGHDT, YYEEEE. The CDR3 length is 16 residues. V lost 4 bases and J lost 9; bases outside the gene matches: 11.

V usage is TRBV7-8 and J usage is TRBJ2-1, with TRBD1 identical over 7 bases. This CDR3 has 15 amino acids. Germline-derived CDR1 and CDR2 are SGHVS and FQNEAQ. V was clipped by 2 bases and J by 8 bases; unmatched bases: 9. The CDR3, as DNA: TGTGCCAGCAGCTTACCCCGACAGGGCTCGGATGAGCAGTTCTTC. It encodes CASSLPRQGSDEQFF.

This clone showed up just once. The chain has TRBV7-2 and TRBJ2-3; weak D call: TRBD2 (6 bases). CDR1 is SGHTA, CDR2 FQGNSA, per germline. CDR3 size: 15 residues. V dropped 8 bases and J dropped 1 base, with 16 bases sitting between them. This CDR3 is CASPAKGRRTDTQYF. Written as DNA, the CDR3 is TGTGCCAGCCCCGCTAAGGGGAGGCGCACAGATACGCAGTATTTT.

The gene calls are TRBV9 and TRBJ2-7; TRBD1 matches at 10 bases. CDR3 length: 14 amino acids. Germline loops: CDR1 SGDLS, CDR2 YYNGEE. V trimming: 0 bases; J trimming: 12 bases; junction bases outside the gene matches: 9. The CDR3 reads CASSVDPHGTGVYF. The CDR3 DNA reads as TGTGCCAGCAGCGTAGACCCCCACGGGACAGGGGTGTACTTC. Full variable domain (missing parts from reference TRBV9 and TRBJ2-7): DSGVTQTPKHLITATGQRVTLRCSPRSGDLSVYWYQQSLDQGLQFLIQYYNGEERAKGNILERFSAQQFPDLHSELNLSSLELGDSALYFCASSVDPHGTGVYFGPGTRLTVT.

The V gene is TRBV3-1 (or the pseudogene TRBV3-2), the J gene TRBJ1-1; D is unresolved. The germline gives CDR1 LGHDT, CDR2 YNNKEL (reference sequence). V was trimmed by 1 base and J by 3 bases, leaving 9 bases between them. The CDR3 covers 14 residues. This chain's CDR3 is CASSQVPGDTEAFF. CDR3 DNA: TGTGCCAGCAGCCAAGTCCCCGGGGACACTGAAGCTTTCTTT.

The CDR3 DNA sequence: TGTGCCAGTAGTTTCGGGCGGGGCCTCACAGATACGCAGTATTTT. Protein sequence: CASSFGRGLTDTQYF. This chain joins TRBV19 and TRBJ2-3; weak D call: TRBD2 (6 bases). CDR3 length equals 15 residues. V lost 5 bases and J lost 2, with 14 bases in between. Germline-derived CDR1 and CDR2 are LNHDA and SQIVND (reference sequence). The variable domain in full, with the rest retrieved from reference TRBV19 and TRBJ2-3, is DGGITQSPKYLFRKEGQNVTLSCEQNLNHDAMYWYRQDPGQGLRLIYYSQIVNDFQKGDIAEGYSVSREKKESFPLTVTSAQKNPTAFYLCASSFGRGLTDTQYFGPGTRLTVL.

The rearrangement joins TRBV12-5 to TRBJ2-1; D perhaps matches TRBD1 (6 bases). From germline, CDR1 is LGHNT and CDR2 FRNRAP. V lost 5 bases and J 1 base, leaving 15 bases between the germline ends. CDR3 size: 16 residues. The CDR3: CASGPQDRLSYNEQFF. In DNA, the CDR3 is TGTGCTAGTGGTCCCCAAGACAGGTTATCCTACAATGAGCAGTTCTTC.

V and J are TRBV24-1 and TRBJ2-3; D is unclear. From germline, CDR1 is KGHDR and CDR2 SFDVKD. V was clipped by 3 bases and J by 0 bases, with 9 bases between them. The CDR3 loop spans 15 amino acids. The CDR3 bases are TGTGCCACCAGTGATCCTACAACTAGCACAGATACGCAGTATTTT. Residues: CATSDPTTSTDTQYF.

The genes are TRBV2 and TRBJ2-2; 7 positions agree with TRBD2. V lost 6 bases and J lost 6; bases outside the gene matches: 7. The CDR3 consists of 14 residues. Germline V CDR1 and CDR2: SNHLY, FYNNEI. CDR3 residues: CASRGREWAGELFF. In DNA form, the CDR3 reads TGTGCCAGCAGAGGGAGGGAGTGGGCCGGGGAGCTGTTTTTT. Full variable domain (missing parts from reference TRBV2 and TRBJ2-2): EPEVTQTPSHQVTQMGQEVILRCVPISNHLYFYWYRQILGQKVEFLVSFYNNEISEKSEIFDDQFSVERPDGSNFTLKIRSTKLEDSAMYFCASRGREWAGELFFGEGSRLTVL.

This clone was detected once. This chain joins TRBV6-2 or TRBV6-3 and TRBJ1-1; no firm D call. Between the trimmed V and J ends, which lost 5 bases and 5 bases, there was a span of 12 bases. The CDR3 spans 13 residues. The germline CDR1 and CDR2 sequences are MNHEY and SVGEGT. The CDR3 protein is CASSRVFGTEAFF. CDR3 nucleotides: TGTGCCAGCAGTAGGGTCTTTGGAACTGAAGCTTTCTTT.

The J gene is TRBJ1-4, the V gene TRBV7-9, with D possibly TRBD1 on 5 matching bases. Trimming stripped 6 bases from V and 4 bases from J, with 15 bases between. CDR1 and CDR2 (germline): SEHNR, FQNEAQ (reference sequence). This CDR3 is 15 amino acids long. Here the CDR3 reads CASSEVGRDNEKLFF. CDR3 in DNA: TGTGCCAGCAGTGAGGTGGGCAGGGATAATGAAAAACTGTTTTTT.

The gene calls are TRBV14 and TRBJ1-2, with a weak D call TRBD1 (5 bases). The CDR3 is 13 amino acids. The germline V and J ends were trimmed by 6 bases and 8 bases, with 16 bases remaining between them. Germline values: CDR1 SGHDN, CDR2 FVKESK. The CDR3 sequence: CASSLGGGMGYTF. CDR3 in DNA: TGTGCCAGCAGTCTCGGCGGGGGAATGGGCTACACCTTC.

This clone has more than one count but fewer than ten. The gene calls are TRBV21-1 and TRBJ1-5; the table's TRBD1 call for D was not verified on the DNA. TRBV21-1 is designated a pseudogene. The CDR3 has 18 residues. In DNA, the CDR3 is TGTGCCAGCAGCAATGTGACAGGGGAAGGGGATAGCAATCAGCCCCAGCATTTT. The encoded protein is CASSNVTGEGDSNQPQHF.